Listed here are 7 T cell receptor beta chains from one sample, sequenced in a study of metastatic and nonmetastatic thyroid tumors. TCRdb recomputed clones from the PCR reads via MiXCR. The data contain 30,000 to 35,000 clones, about 21% of them singletons. Among the patients, none had received any treatment before thyroid surgery. Sequencing input: tumor tissue. The receptors come from a male donor with papillary thyroid cancer or a benign thyroid nodule (not recorded which). Some clones in this sample may be carry-over from other donors' samples.

This clone was counted a single time. J is TRBJ2-3 and V is TRBV9; a weak D match, TRBD2 (6 bases). V lost 5 bases, J lost 2 bases, and 15 bases lay in between. The CDR3 sequence is 15 residues long. Germline CDR1 SGDLS, CDR2 YYNGEE. CDR3 sequence: CASSAYGGFTDTQYF. CDR3 nucleotides: TGTGCCAGCAGTGCCTACGGAGGGTTCACAGATACGCAGTATTTT.

This clone was observed many times. V usage is TRBV28 and J usage is TRBJ2-3, with D unclear. Trimming shortened V by 3 bases and J by 2 bases, and 9 bases separated the two germline ends. Looked up from germline, CDR1 is MDHEN and CDR2 is SYDVKM. The CDR3 has 14 residues. The CDR3 here is CASSFLGSTDTQYF. In DNA form, the CDR3 reads TGTGCCAGCAGTTTCTTGGGTTCCACAGATACGCAGTATTTT.

This clone was detected only once. The V and J genes are TRBV3-1 and TRBJ2-2; 7 nucleotides match TRBD1. The CDR3 covers 14 residues. The ends lost 4 bases at V and 6 bases at J; junction bases unmatched: 5. Germline V CDR1 and CDR2: LGHDT, YNNKEL (reference sequence). In nucleotides, the CDR3 is TGTGCCAGCAGCCCACAGGGGTGGGCCGGGGAGCTGTTTTTT. Its translation: CASSPQGWAGELFF.

Comment on this clone: A junction boundary mismatches the germline segment, possibly from a read error. Distinct nucleotide sequences in the sample also encode this CDR3. The V call is TRBV10-3, the J call TRBJ2-3; perhaps TRBD2 as D (7 bases). The CDR3 contains 12 residues. Germline V lookup: CDR1 ENHRY, CDR2 SYGVKD. As DNA, the CDR3 is TGTGCCATCAGGGGGGGGGCATATACACAGTATTTT. The encoded protein is CAIRGGAYTQYF.

Only a few counts were recorded for this clone. A much larger clonotype is one base distant, so this may be a read error. The genes are TRBV5-4 and TRBJ2-3, with 7 bases that match TRBD1. V lost 3 bases to trimming and J lost 6 bases; unmatched junction nucleotides: 13. From germline, CDR1 is SGHNT and CDR2 YYREEE (reference sequence). This CDR3 comprises 16 residues. For the CDR3, the DNA is TGTGCCAGCAGCTCCGGGGACAGTGAAGAATCGGATACGCAGTATTTT. Translation gives CASSSGDSEESDTQYF. Full variable domain (remainder filled in from reference TRBV5-4 and TRBJ2-3): ETGVTQSPTHLIKTRGQQVTLRCSSQSGHNTVSWYQQALGQGPQFIFQYYREEENGRGNFPPRFSGLQFPNYSSELNVNALELDDSALYLCASSSGDSEESDTQYFGPGTRLTVL.

By share of the sample, this clone is medium-sized. The rearrangement links TRBV6-1 to TRBJ1-6; TRBD1 matches 7 bases. Unmatched junction bases numbered 7, after V lost 1 base and J lost 7 bases. Germline V lookup: CDR1 MNHNS, CDR2 SASEGT. This CDR3 is 16 amino acids long. Here the CDR3 DNA reads TGTGCCAGCAGTGAAGACAGGGGATTAAGAAATTCACCCCTCCACTTT. This translates into CASSEDRGLRNSPLHF.

V gene TRBV11-2 combines with J gene TRBJ1-2; 7 bases line up with TRBD1. J was trimmed by 2 bases and V by 5 bases; bases with no gene match: 14. CDR1 is SGHAT, CDR2 FQNNGV, per germline. CDR3 length: 17 amino acids. The CDR3: CASSQTAGTADNYGYTF. The DNA for the CDR3 is TGTGCCAGCAGCCAGACCGCCGGGACAGCCGACAACTATGGCTACACCTTC.